These 2 T cell receptor beta chains originate from one sample sequenced in a study of early T cells in non-severe SARS-CoV-2 infection. TCRdb reprocessed the 5' RACE reads with MiXCR, giving one entry per CDR3 protein. This table holds fewer than 100,000 distinct CDR3 sequences, over 9.5% found once. The sequencing input was whole blood. The receptors derive from an adult who was a healthcare worker with PCR-confirmed SARS-CoV-2 infection or an uninfected control (not recorded which).

Ten or more counts support this clonotype. The V gene is TRBV20-1, the J gene TRBJ2-2; perhaps TRBD1 as D (5 bases). Germline V gene sequence: CDR1 DFQATT, CDR2 SNEGSKA (reference sequence). V gave up 0 bases and J gave up 6 bases, with 8 bases separating them. This CDR3 is 13 amino acids long. As DNA, the CDR3 is TGCAGTGCTAGAGACAGGGTCGCCGGGGAGCTGTTTTTT. It codes for CSARDRVAGELFF.

In this sample, this clonotype turned up many times. V usage is TRBV18 and J usage is TRBJ2-7; D unresolved. CDR1 is KGHSH, CDR2 LQKENI, per germline. The CDR3 is made up of 14 amino acids. Between the trimmed V and J ends, which lost 6 bases and 0 bases, there was a span of 12 bases. For the CDR3, the DNA is TGTGCCAGCTCGCCAATTCAAAGCTCCTACGAGCAGTACTTC. This sequence encodes CASSPIQSSYEQYF.